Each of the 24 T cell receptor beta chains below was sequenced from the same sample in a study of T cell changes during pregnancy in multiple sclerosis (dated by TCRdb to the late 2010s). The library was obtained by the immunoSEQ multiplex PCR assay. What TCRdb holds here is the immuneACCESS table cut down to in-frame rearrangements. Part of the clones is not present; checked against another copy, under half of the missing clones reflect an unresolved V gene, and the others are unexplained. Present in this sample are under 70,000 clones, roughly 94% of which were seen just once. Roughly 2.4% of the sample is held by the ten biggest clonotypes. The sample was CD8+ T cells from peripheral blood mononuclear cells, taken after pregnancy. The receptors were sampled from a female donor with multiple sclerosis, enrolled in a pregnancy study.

The CDR3 nucleotides are TGTGCCAGCAGCCGCGAGTTCGGAGATACGCAGTATTTT. This sequence encodes CASSREFGDTQYF. The chain employs TRBV14 and TRBJ2-3, with D unclear. Trimming took off 4 bases at V and 5 bases at J, with 10 bases between the two ends. CDR1 is SGHDN and CDR2 is FVKESK in the germline V gene. The CDR3 extends over 13 amino acids.

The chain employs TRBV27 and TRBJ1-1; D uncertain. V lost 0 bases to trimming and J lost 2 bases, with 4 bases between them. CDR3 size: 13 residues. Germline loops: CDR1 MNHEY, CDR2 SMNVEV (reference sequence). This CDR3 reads CASSLSANTEAFF. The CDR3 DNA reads TGTGCCAGCAGTTTATCGGCAAACACTGAAGCTTTCTTT.

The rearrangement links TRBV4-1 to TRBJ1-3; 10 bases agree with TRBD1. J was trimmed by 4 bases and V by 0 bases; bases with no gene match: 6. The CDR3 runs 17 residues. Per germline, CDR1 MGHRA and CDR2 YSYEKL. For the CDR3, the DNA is TGCGCCAGCAGCCAAGATCAAGACAGGGGGCCCGGAAACACCATATATTTT. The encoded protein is CASSQDQDRGPGNTIYF.

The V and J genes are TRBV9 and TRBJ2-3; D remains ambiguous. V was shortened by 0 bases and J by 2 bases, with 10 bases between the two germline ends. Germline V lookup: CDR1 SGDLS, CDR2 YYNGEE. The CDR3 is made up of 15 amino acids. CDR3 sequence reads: CASSVAGAHTDTQYF. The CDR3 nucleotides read TGTGCCAGCAGCGTAGCGGGTGCCCACACAGATACGCAGTATTTT.

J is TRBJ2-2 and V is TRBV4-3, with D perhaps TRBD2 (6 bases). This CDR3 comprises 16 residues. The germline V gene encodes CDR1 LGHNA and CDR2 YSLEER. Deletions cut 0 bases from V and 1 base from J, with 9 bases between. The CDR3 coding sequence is TGCGCCAGCAGCCAAGATCCAGCGGGGAACACCGGGGAGCTGTTTTTT. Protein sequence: CASSQDPAGNTGELFF.

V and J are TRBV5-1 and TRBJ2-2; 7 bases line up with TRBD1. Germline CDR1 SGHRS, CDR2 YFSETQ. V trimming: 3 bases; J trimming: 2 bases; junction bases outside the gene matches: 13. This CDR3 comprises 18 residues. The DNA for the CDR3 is TGCGCCAGCAGCTCAGGACAGGAAACATACTCTAACACCGGGGAGCTGTTTTTT. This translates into CASSSGQETYSNTGELFF.

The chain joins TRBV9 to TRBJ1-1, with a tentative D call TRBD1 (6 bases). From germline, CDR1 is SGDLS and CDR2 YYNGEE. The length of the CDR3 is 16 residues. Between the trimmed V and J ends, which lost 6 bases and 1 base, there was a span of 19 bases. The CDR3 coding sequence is TGTGCCAGCAAGCAGAATAGCAGACAGGCGAACACTGAAGCTTTCTTT. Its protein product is CASKQNSRQANTEAFF.

CDR3 region: CASSLVEGADEQYF. The CDR3 DNA reads TGTGCCAGCAGCTTGGTTGAGGGGGCGGACGAGCAGTACTTC. V and J are TRBV5-5 and TRBJ2-7; 7 bases line up with TRBD1. CDR1 and CDR2 from the germline V gene are SGHKS and YYEKEE (reference sequence). After removal of 0 bases from V and 5 bases from J, the junction contained 5 bases not matched to a gene. The CDR3 is 14 amino acids. The whole variable domain, filled in from reference TRBV5-5 and TRBJ2-7, reads DAGVTQSPTHLIKTRGQQVTLRCSPISGHKSVSWYQQVLGQGPQFIFQYYEKEERGRGNFPDRFSARQFPNYSSELNVNALLLGDSALYLCASSLVEGADEQYFGPGTRLTVT.

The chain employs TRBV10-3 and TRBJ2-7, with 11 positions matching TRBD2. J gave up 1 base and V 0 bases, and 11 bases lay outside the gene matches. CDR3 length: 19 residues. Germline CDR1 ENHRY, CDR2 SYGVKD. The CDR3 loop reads CAISESRGTSGSHSYEQYF. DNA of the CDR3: TGTGCCATCAGTGAGTCGCGAGGGACTAGCGGCTCCCATTCCTACGAGCAGTACTTC.

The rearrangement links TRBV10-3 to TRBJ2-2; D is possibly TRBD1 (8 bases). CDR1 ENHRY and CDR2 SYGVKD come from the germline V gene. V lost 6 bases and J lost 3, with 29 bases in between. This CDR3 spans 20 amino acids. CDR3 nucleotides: TGTGCCATCAGGACCTCCAGGGGGCGAGGGCGGGAGTCTTACACCGGGGAGCTGTTTTTT. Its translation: CAIRTSRGRGRESYTGELFF.

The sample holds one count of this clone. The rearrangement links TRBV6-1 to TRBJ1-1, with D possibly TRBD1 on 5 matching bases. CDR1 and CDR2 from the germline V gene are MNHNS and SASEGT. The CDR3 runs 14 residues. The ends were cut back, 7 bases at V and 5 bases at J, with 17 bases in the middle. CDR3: CASMGGRWKTEAFF. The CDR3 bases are TGTGCCAGCATGGGGGGGAGGTGGAAGACTGAAGCTTTCTTT.

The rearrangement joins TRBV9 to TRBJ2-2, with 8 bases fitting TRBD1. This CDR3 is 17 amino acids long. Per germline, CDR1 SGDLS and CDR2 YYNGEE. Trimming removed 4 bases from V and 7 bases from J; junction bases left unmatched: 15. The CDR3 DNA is TGTGCCAGCAGCTCCCTGGGCAGGGGGCTAAGTGTCGGGGAGCTGTTTTTT. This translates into CASSSLGRGLSVGELFF.

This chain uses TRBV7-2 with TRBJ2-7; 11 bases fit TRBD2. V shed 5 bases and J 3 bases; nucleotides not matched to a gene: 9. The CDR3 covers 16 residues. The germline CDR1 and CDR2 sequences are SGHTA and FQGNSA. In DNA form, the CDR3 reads TGTGCCAGCAGCCCACTGGGGGGACTAGCGGTCTACGAGCAGTACTTC. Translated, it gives CASSPLGGLAVYEQYF. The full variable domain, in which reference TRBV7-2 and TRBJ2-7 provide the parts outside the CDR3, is GAGVSQSPSNKVTEKGKDVELRCDPISGHTALYWYRQSLGQGLEFLIYFQGNSAPDKSGLPSDRFSAERTGGSVSTLTIQRTQQEDSAVYLCASSPLGGLAVYEQYFGPGTRLTVT.

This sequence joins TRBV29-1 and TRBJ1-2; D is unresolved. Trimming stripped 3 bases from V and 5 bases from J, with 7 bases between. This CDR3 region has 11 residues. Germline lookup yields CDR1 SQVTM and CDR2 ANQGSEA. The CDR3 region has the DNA TGCAGCGTTGATCCGCGGTATGGCTACACCTTC. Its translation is CSVDPRYGYTF.

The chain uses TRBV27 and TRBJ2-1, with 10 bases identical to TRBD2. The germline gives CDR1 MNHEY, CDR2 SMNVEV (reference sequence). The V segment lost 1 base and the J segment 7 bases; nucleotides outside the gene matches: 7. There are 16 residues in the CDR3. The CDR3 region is CASSLWASGSLNEQFF. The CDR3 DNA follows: TGTGCCAGCAGTTTATGGGCTAGCGGGAGTCTAAATGAGCAGTTCTTC.

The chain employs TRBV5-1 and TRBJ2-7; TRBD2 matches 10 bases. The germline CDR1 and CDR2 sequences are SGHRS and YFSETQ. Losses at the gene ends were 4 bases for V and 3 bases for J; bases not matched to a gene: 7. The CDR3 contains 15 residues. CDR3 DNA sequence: TGCGCCAGCAGCCCTAGCGGGAGTAGCTTCTACGAGCAGTACTTC. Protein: CASSPSGSSFYEQYF.

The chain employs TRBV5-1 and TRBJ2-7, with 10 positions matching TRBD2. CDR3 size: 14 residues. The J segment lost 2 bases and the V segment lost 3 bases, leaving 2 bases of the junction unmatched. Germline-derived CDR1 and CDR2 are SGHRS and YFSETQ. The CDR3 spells CASSWTSGTYEQYF. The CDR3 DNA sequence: TGCGCCAGCAGCTGGACTAGCGGAACCTACGAGCAGTACTTC.

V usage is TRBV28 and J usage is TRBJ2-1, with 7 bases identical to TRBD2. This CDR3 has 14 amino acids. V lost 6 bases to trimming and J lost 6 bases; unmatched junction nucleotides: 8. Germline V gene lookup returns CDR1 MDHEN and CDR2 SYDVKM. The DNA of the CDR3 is TGTGCCAGCAGCGGACTAGACGTTGGCAATGAGCAGTTCTTC. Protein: CASSGLDVGNEQFF.

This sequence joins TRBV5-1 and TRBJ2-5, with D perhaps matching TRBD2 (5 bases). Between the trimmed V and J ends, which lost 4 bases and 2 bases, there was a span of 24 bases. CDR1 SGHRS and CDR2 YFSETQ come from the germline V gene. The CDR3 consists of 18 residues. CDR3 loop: CASSPAMGSQAPQETQYF. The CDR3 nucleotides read TGCGCCAGCAGCCCCGCCATGGGGAGCCAGGCCCCACAAGAGACCCAGTACTTC.

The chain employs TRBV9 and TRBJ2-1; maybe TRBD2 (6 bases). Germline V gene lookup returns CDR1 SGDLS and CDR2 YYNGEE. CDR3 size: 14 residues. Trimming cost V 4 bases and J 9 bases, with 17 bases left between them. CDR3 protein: CASSLGGVLGEQFF. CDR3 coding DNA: TGTGCCAGCAGCCTCGGGGGAGTGTTAGGTGAGCAGTTCTTC.

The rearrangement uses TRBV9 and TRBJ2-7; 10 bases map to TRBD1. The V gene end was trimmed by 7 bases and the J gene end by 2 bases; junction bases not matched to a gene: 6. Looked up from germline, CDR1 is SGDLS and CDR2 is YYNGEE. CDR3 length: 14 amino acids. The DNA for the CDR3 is TGTGCCAGCGGCCGGGACAGGGGCGCCTACGAGCAGTACTTC. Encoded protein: CASGRDRGAYEQYF.

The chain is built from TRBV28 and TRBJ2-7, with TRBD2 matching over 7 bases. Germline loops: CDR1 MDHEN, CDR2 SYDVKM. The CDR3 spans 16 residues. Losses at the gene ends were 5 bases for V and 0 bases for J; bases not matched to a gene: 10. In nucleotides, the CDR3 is TGTGCCAGCAGTCTCGAGACTAGCCAGAGCTCCTACGAGCAGTACTTC. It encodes CASSLETSQSSYEQYF.

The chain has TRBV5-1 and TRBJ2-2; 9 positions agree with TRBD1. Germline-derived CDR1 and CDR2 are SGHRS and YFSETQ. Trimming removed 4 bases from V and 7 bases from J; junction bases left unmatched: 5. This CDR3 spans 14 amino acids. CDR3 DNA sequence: TGCGCCAGCAGCACAGACAGGGGGAACGGGGAGCTGTTTTTT. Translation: CASSTDRGNGELFF.

CDR3 in DNA: TGTGCCATCAGTGAGTCCAGGCACGACTACGAGCAGTACTTC. This encodes CAISESRHDYEQYF. The chain couples TRBV10-3 to TRBJ2-7; D gene uncertain. The V and J ends lost 0 bases and 3 bases respectively, with 9 bases between them. Germline V gene sequence: CDR1 ENHRY, CDR2 SYGVKD. This CDR3 region has 14 residues.